This T cell receptor beta chain was recovered during a study of long-term antiretroviral therapy in people with HIV (dated by TCRdb to 2022 to 2024). For the study in its entirety: The earliest samples were collected roughly a decade before the 2015 WHO recommendation for immediate ART, at a time when ART was usually postponed until CD4 counts fell. Whether ART initiation and durable HIV suppression were associated with changes in peripheral blood TRB repertoire composition and diversity was tested in a retrospective serial study. Among the approximately 30 participants with HIV, ten to twelve were female. The cohort contributed about 200 cryopreserved PBMC samples from 25 to 35 adults with confirmed HIV infection, collected serially over a mean of about six years (range 1-12). Test extractions of a monoclonal T-cell line alongside fewer than 40 polyclonal samples showed no cross-contamination during QIAcube processing.

As regards this clone: Its target antigen remains unknown. The record has no base qualities; no much larger clone is one base away.

On the study overall, not on this receptor specifically: Because cell numbers in pre-ART samples were limited, unsorted PBMC were profiled instead of sorted CD4+ and CD8+ T cells. Owing to limited PBMC availability, only the TCR beta chain was sequenced, without alpha chain pairing. The repertoire was dominated across all time points by expanded TRB clones identified before ART initiation, although this dominance was seen to fluctuate and to decrease in many PLHIV after ART. Inferences about post-ART repertoire changes are limited because no data were available on ART adherence, viral resistance or therapy changes. CDR3 length ranges in HIV repertoires were narrower than in controls, and network structure suggested an antigen-experienced repertoire with only a slight naive shift after ART. The samples span the years 2004 to 2017, and the ART regimens used may be less effective than current regimens. A significant increase in TRB diversity was found to be associated with ART initiation, although TRB diversity was observed to remain significantly below that of transplant donor controls even after long-term ART.

The immunoSEQ hsTCRB v3.0 assay was used at survey level resolution to sequence the TRB variable region. TRB sequencing targeted a depth of 40,000-50,000 T-cell genomes per sample. An Illumina MiSeq with a v3 150-cycle kit was used to sequence the pooled TRB libraries. In the source study's methods: Repertoire analysis was performed in R inside a reproducible Nextflow workflow that covered QC, data transformation and analysis. LymphoSeq2, an R package for exploring AIRR-Seq data, was used to implement custom analyses. A few samples that produced fewer than 5000 total TRB sequences were removed, so fewer than 200 HIV repertoires were analyzed. Among the approximately 180 HIV repertoires that were kept, 59 were collected before ART initiation and some 130 were collected after ART initiation. Each repertoire was downsampled to 5000 TRB nucleotide sequences, and summary statistics were averaged across 100 downsampling iterations. TRB sequences were retained for analysis only if CDR3 regions of at least seven amino acids were present. A Shannon entropy-derived clonality score and the Gini coefficient were used to measure diversity. In the repertoire networks, any two of the top 5000 CDR3 amino acid sequences were linked whenever the two sequences differed by an edit distance of one. GLIPH2 predicted antigen specificity groups and MHC restriction for TRB CDR3 amino acid sequences. Known CMV, EBV, HIV or tissue antigen associations were flagged by matching CDR3 amino acid sequences against VDJdb and McPAS-TCR. Pre-ART, post-ART and control groups were compared with Wilcoxon signed-rank tests and Holm-Bonferroni correction. TCRdb took this table from immuneACCESS and kept in-frame rearrangements with V and J called. Such tables lack part of the clones; where checked against another copy, unresolved V genes explain under half of the gap, and the rest is unexplained. Clonal size and the V and J genes are those of that table, whereas D and trimming came from the DNA. A total of roughly 26,000 clones appear in this sample, approximately 95% of them only once. The ten largest make up about 2.4% of the sample.

The CDR3 holds 14 amino acids from the cysteine to the phenylalanine. CDR3 DNA is the only sequence kept; it has 42 bases, read in frame from the first base. Trimming leaves V shorter by 8 bases and J shorter by 3 bases, with the junction holding 3 bases beyond the gene matches. CDR1 and CDR2 (MDHEN, SYDVKM) derive from the germline V gene. Participants were included only if at least one PBMC sample before ART initiation and at least two post-ART samples were available. Every participant with HIV received treatment in the United States of America. Cryopreserved samples of about 0.9-11 million PBMC were thawed and washed before DNA extraction. At the time of the earliest PBMC sample, participants with HIV were aged between about 23 and 54 years. Each participant contributed PBMC samples from 1-4 timepoints before ART initiation and 2-8 timepoints after ART initiation, with a median of 7 samples. Serial HIV viral load, CD4+ T-cell count, ART history and demographic data were obtained for every participant. Genomic DNA was extracted from unsorted PBMC with a Qiagen kit on a QIAcube, processed in batches of 12 samples.

The source was unsorted PBMCs, collected about 4.9 years after starting antiretroviral therapy. The V gene is TRBV28 and the J gene is TRBJ2-1; 11 central nucleotides agree with TRBD2. This receptor was obtained from a woman in her forties or fifties with HIV. The nucleotides read TGTGCCAGCGGGACTAGCGGACTCTACAATGAGCAGTTCTTC. It specifies CASGTSGLYNEQFF. The full variable domain, completed from the reference TRBV28 and TRBJ2-1 proteins outside the CDR3, reads DVKVTQSSRYLVKRTGEKVFLECVQDMDHENMFWYRQDPGLGLRLIYFSYDVKMKEKGDIPEGYSVSREKKERFSLILESASTNQTSMYLCASGTSGLYNEQFFGPGTRLTVL.